This passage covers 31 T cell receptor beta chains from one sample sequenced in a study of blood T cell repertoires in COVID-19. Data came from immunoSEQ multiplex PCR; TCRdb stores just in-frame clones and leaves some out. The table has roughly 180,000 clones, roughly 80% seen once. Sequencing was performed on PBMCs or T cells enriched from blood (not recorded which). The receptors stem from a woman aged 50 to 60 who had recovered from COVID-19.

This clone was picked up a small number of times. This rearrangement joins TRBV7-2 to TRBJ2-5, with D perhaps matching TRBD2 (5 bases). The CDR3 contains 15 residues. Germline V gives CDR1 SGHTA, CDR2 FQGNSA. Trimming removed 4 bases from V and 3 bases from J, with 15 bases in between. CDR3 sequence reads: CASSYLSAIKETQYF. The DNA of the CDR3 is TGTGCCAGCAGCTACCTTAGCGCGATTAAAGAGACCCAGTACTTC.

The chain joins TRBV6-1 to TRBJ2-3, with 8 bases fitting TRBD2. Trimming removed 6 bases from V and 6 bases from J; junction bases left unmatched: 8. Germline V gene lookup returns CDR1 MNHNS and CDR2 SASEGT. There are 14 residues in the CDR3. The CDR3 region is CASSLRGAGDTQYF. CDR3 in DNA: TGTGCCAGCAGCCTGCGGGGGGCAGGGGATACGCAGTATTTT.

The rearrangement links TRBV28 to TRBJ2-3, with D possibly matching TRBD2 (6 bases). Looked up from germline, CDR1 is MDHEN and CDR2 is SYDVKM. This CDR3 has 15 amino acids. V dropped 0 bases and J dropped 6 bases, with 13 bases sitting between them. The CDR3 DNA reads TGTGCCAGCAGTTTATGGACAACGGGGAGGGATACGCAGTATTTT. Protein sequence: CASSLWTTGRDTQYF. The whole variable domain, remainder taken from reference TRBV28 and TRBJ2-3, is DVKVTQSSRYLVKRTGEKVFLECVQDMDHENMFWYRQDPGLGLRLIYFSYDVKMKEKGDIPEGYSVSREKKERFSLILESASTNQTSMYLCASSLWTTGRDTQYFGPGTRLTVL.

This clone was found once. The rearrangement links TRBV28 to TRBJ1-4; the D gene is possibly TRBD1 (5 bases). The germline V gene has CDR1 MDHEN and CDR2 SYDVKM. Trimming pared 5 bases from V and 16 bases from J, leaving 17 bases between. The CDR3 spans 12 residues. Written as DNA, the CDR3 is TGTGCCAGCAGTCCAACAGGCCCGTGGAGGTTTTTT. It specifies CASSPTGPWRFF.

The table lists this clone with a count of one. The V call is TRBV7-3, the J call TRBJ1-1; TRBD1 aligns across 7 bases. Germline V CDR1 and CDR2: SGHTA, FQGTGA. The CDR3 extends over 13 amino acids. The trim removed 5 bases at V and 8 bases at J, leaving 8 bases unmatched. CDR3 sequence: CASSPAGTEEAFF. The CDR3 DNA reads as TGTGCCAGCAGCCCCGCGGGGACAGAGGAAGCTTTCTTT.

This chain connects TRBV7-6 to TRBJ1-3; no definite D call. CDR3 length: 15 residues. Germline V gene lookup returns CDR1 SGHVS and CDR2 FNYEAQ. Trimming cost V 5 bases and J 0 bases, with 11 bases left between them. The CDR3 loop is CASSPQELSGNTIYF. For the CDR3, the DNA is TGTGCCAGCAGCCCCCAGGAACTCTCTGGAAACACCATATATTTT. The full variable domain, with the rest looked up from reference TRBV7-6 and TRBJ1-3, is GAGVSQSPRYKVTKRGQDVALRCDPISGHVSLYWYRQALGQGPEFLTYFNYEAQQDKSGLPNDRFSAERPEGSISTLTIQRTEQRDSAMYRCASSPQELSGNTIYFGEGSWLTVV.

Concerning this clone itself: The germline gene is not matched at one end of the junction; a read error may be the cause. V is TRBV9 and J is TRBJ2-1; D gene unclear. The CDR3 contains 12 residues. Germline V gene lookup returns CDR1 SGDLS and CDR2 YYNGEE. CDR3 sequence: CASSDSNNEQFF. CDR3 sequence (DNA): TGTGCCAGCAGCGACTCCAACAATGAGCAGTTCTTC.

The CDR3 loop is CAWSKQGGPANYGYTF. In DNA, the CDR3 is TGTGCCTGGAGCAAGCAGGGAGGCCCAGCTAACTATGGCTACACCTTC. The chain employs TRBV30 and TRBJ1-2; tentative D call: TRBD1 (5 bases). The ends were cut back, 3 bases at V and 0 bases at J, with 17 bases in the middle. Germline V gives CDR1 GTSNPN, CDR2 SVGIG (reference sequence). This CDR3 has 16 amino acids. Variable domain in full (rest from reference TRBV30 and TRBJ1-2): SQTIHQWPATLVQPVGSPLSLECTVEGTSNPNLYWYRQAAGRGLQLLFYSVGIGQISSEVPQNLSASRPQDRQFILSSKKLLLSDSGFYLCAWSKQGGPANYGYTFGSGTRLTVV.

J is TRBJ1-2 and V is TRBV6-5, with a weak D call TRBD1 (6 bases). Germline V CDR1 and CDR2: MNHEY, SVGAGI. Trimming removed 0 bases at V and 7 bases at J, with 12 bases between. The length of the CDR3 is 14 residues. The chain's CDR3 is CASSYSTGYFGYTF. The CDR3 bases are TGTGCCAGCAGTTACTCAACAGGGTATTTTGGCTACACCTTC.

The V gene is TRBV7-3, the J gene TRBJ2-3, with TRBD2 identical over 11 bases. This CDR3 has 16 residues. Germline-derived CDR1 and CDR2 are SGHTA and FQGTGA. The V and J ends lost 4 bases and 4 bases, in that order; junction bases with no gene match: 7. The CDR3 region is CASSSVAGGFADTQYF. The CDR3 DNA sequence: TGTGCCAGCAGCTCCGTAGCGGGGGGGTTTGCAGATACGCAGTATTTT. The whole variable domain, remainder taken from reference TRBV7-3 and TRBJ2-3, is GAGVSQTPSNKVTEKGKYVELRCDPISGHTALYWYRQSLGQGPEFLIYFQGTGAADDSGLPNDRFFAVRPEGSVSTLKIQRTERGDSAVYLCASSSVAGGFADTQYFGPGTRLTVL.

The gene calls are TRBV2 and TRBJ1-2; D is unresolved. The CDR3 spans 16 residues. V was cut by 1 base and J by 11 bases, with 23 bases left in between. Germline CDR1 and CDR2: SNHLY and FYNNEI. The chain's CDR3 is CASSEDTRQAYTPYTF. CDR3 bases: TGTGCCAGCAGTGAAGATACTAGGCAGGCCTACACCCCATACACCTTC.

The rearrangement joins TRBV6-5 to TRBJ1-5, with D possibly TRBD1 on 6 matching bases. CDR1 and CDR2 (germline): MNHEY, SVGAGI. Trimming shortened V by 4 bases and J by 0 bases, and 10 bases separated the two germline ends. There are 15 residues in the CDR3. The chain's CDR3 is CASSLQGPSNQPQHF. Written as DNA, the CDR3 is TGTGCCAGCAGTTTACAGGGACCTAGCAATCAGCCCCAGCATTTT.

This chain links TRBV28 with TRBJ2-2, with unresolved D. This CDR3 is built from 11 residues. Per the germline V gene, CDR1 is MDHEN and CDR2 is SYDVKM. Trimming cost V 8 bases and J 3 bases, with 4 bases left between them. The DNA of the CDR3 is TGTGCCAGCTACTACACCGGGGAGCTGTTTTTT. Translating it yields CASYYTGELFF.

The chain uses TRBV6-2 or TRBV6-3 and TRBJ2-1, with TRBD1 matching 7 bases. J lost 11 bases, V lost 4 bases, and 5 bases had no gene match. There are 12 residues in the CDR3. CDR1 is MNHEY and CDR2 is SVGEGT in the germline V gene. CDR3 residues: CASSLDRVKQFF. DNA for the CDR3: TGTGCCAGCAGTTTAGACAGGGTTAAGCAGTTCTTC.

V gene TRBV20-1 combines with J gene TRBJ1-2, with no clear D. V lost 3 bases and J 5 bases, leaving 10 bases between the germline ends. The CDR3 is made up of 12 amino acids. The germline gives CDR1 DFQATT, CDR2 SNEGSKA (reference sequence). CDR3 DNA sequence: TGCAGTGCTAGTCCCATGCGGTATGGCTACACCTTC. As protein: CSASPMRYGYTF.

V usage is TRBV2 and J usage is TRBJ1-5; D may be TRBD1 (6 bases). Germline V lookup: CDR1 SNHLY, CDR2 FYNNEI. The CDR3 covers 15 residues. Trimming cost V 3 bases and J 3 bases, with 12 bases left between them. This CDR3 is CASSDDRNSNQPQHF. The CDR3 DNA is TGTGCCAGCAGTGATGACAGGAATTCCAATCAGCCCCAGCATTTT.

J is TRBJ1-2 and V is TRBV6-5; 9 bases are shared with TRBD1. Per the germline V gene, CDR1 is MNHEY and CDR2 is SVGAGI. This CDR3 region has 15 residues. V lost 5 bases to trimming and J lost 7 bases; unmatched junction nucleotides: 11. The DNA for the CDR3 is TGTGCCAGCAGTCTTGGTGGGACAGGGTTGTTTGGCTACACCTTC. This encodes CASSLGGTGLFGYTF.

This rearrangement joins TRBV7-2 to TRBJ1-4; no definite D call. The CDR3 runs to 13 residues. CDR1 is SGHTA and CDR2 is FQGNSA in the germline V gene. V lost 7 bases, J lost 10 bases, and 16 bases lay in between. The chain's CDR3 is CASTISSSGKLFF. For the CDR3, the DNA is TGTGCCAGCACCATAAGCTCATCCGGAAAACTGTTTTTT.

Ten or more counts support this clone. The V call is TRBV7-9, the J call TRBJ2-3; D might be TRBD2 (5 bases). The CDR3 loop spans 18 amino acids. Germline CDR1 reads SEHNR; CDR2 reads FQNEAQ (reference sequence). With 2 bases removed from V and 4 bases from J, the gap between germline ends came to 22 bases. This CDR3 is CASSLQMRELGKADTQYF. The CDR3 nucleotides are TGTGCCAGCAGCTTACAGATGAGGGAGCTGGGGAAGGCAGATACGCAGTATTTT. Using reference TRBV7-9 and TRBJ2-3 for the parts outside the CDR3, the full variable domain is DTGVSQNPRHKITKRGQNVTFRCDPISEHNRLYWYRQTLGQGPEFLTYFQNEAQLEKSRLLSDRFSAERPKGSFSTLEIQRTEQGDSAMYLCASSLQMRELGKADTQYFGPGTRLTVL.

The chain has TRBV6-5 and TRBJ1-2; 7 nucleotides align to TRBD1. The CDR3 is 14 residues long. Germline CDR1 and CDR2: MNHEY and SVGAGI. With 0 bases clipped from V and 4 bases from J, the junction kept 2 bases outside the gene matches. The CDR3 protein is CASSYSAGGYGYTF. The CDR3 DNA sequence: TGTGCCAGCAGTTACTCGGCAGGGGGCTATGGCTACACCTTC.

The V call is TRBV2, the J call TRBJ1-1; a possible D gene is TRBD1 (5 bases). Germline-derived CDR1 and CDR2 are SNHLY and FYNNEI. This CDR3 has 14 residues. Trimming took off 6 bases at V and 5 bases at J, with 16 bases between the two ends. The CDR3 DNA reads TGTGCCAGCAGCTCCGGTGGGGGAGGGACTGAAGCTTTCTTT. Translation: CASSSGGGGTEAFF.

This chain links TRBV5-1 with TRBJ2-1; TRBD1 aligns across 8 bases. CDR1 SGHRS and CDR2 YFSETQ come from the germline V gene. The CDR3 is made up of 14 amino acids. Trimming cost V 2 bases and J 8 bases; bases outside gene matches: 6. CDR3: CASSLVNRGDEQFF. DNA for the CDR3: TGCGCCAGCAGCTTAGTAAACAGGGGGGATGAGCAGTTCTTC.

This chain joins TRBV11-3 and TRBJ2-5; 10 bases match TRBD1. Germline assignment: CDR1 SGHNT and CDR2 YENEEA. The CDR3 contains 15 residues. V was pared by 2 bases and J by 4 bases, with 4 bases of the junction left unmatched. CDR3 in amino acids: CASSLWDRGLETQYF. The CDR3 DNA follows: TGTGCCAGCAGCTTATGGGACAGGGGTTTAGAGACCCAGTACTTC.

This chain links TRBV11-2 with TRBJ1-4; 10 bases map to TRBD1. V lost 0 bases to trimming and J lost 8 bases; unmatched junction nucleotides: 6. This CDR3 spans 16 amino acids. Germline lookup yields CDR1 SGHAT and CDR2 FQNNGV. CDR3 DNA: TGTGCCAGCAGCTTAGACCTGACAGGGGGCCGGGAAAAACTGTTTTTT. It yields the protein CASSLDLTGGREKLFF.

For this clone: In the same sample, other DNA sequences code for this CDR3. The genes are TRBV4-1 and TRBJ1-6, with D perhaps TRBD1 (5 bases). Deletions cut 1 base from V and 7 bases from J, with 8 bases between. The length of the CDR3 is 14 residues. CDR1 and CDR2 from the germline V gene are MGHRA and YSYEKL. The CDR3: CASSQGQRNSPLHF. The CDR3 DNA follows: TGCGCCAGCAGCCAAGGACAGAGAAATTCACCCCTCCACTTT.

The rearrangement joins TRBV5-6 to TRBJ1-4, with 7 bases that match TRBD1. Germline CDR1 reads SGHDT; CDR2 reads YYEEEE. CDR3 size: 14 residues. The trim removed 4 bases at V and 4 bases at J, leaving 4 bases unmatched. CDR3 coding DNA: TGTGCCAGCAGCGGGACAGCGCTTAATGAAAAACTGTTTTTT. Protein: CASSGTALNEKLFF.

The rearrangement uses TRBV5-1 and TRBJ2-1; 7 bases fit TRBD2. The CDR3 loop spans 18 amino acids. Trimming removed 2 bases from V and 3 bases from J; junction bases left unmatched: 14. Germline V gene sequence: CDR1 SGHRS, CDR2 YFSETQ. The DNA of the CDR3 is TGCGCCAGCAGCTTTTTCGCGGGAGTCCTGAGGGGCTACAATGAGCAGTTCTTC. It translates to CASSFFAGVLRGYNEQFF.

This chain links TRBV5-4 with TRBJ2-5; 8 bases match TRBD2. Germline V gene sequence: CDR1 SGHNT, CDR2 YYREEE (reference sequence). The CDR3 runs 15 residues. The V segment lost 0 bases and the J segment 1 base; nucleotides outside the gene matches: 2. CDR3 sequence (DNA): TGTGCCAGCAGCTTGGCGGGAGGGGGCCAAGAGACCCAGTACTTC. Protein: CASSLAGGGQETQYF.

This clone was seen just once. This chain joins TRBV15 and TRBJ2-7; D unclear. With 0 bases removed from V and 6 bases from J, the gap between germline ends came to 9 bases. The CDR3 has 13 residues. CDR1 is LNHNV, CDR2 YYDKDF, per germline (reference sequence). The DNA of the CDR3 is TGTGCCACCAGCAGAGATCCAGTGCCCGAGCAGTACGTC. Translation: CATSRDPVPEQYV.

The chain carries TRBV5-8 and TRBJ2-2; tentatively, D is TRBD1 (5 bases). The length of the CDR3 is 16 residues. Germline CDR1 SGHTS, CDR2 YDEGEE. Deletions cut 1 base from V and 0 bases from J, with 10 bases between. CDR3 DNA: TGTGCCAGCAGCTTGTCGTACAGGACGAACACCGGGGAGCTGTTTTTT. This encodes CASSLSYRTNTGELFF.

CDR3 DNA sequence: TGTGCCAGCAGCTTCCAAGCGGGTCAAGAGACCCAGTACTTC. This sequence encodes CASSFQAGQETQYF. This chain joins TRBV7-2 and TRBJ2-5; D is perhaps TRBD2 (6 bases). Trimming removed 3 bases from V and 2 bases from J, with 10 bases in between. CDR1 is SGHTA and CDR2 is FQGNSA in the germline V gene. The CDR3 totals 14 residues.